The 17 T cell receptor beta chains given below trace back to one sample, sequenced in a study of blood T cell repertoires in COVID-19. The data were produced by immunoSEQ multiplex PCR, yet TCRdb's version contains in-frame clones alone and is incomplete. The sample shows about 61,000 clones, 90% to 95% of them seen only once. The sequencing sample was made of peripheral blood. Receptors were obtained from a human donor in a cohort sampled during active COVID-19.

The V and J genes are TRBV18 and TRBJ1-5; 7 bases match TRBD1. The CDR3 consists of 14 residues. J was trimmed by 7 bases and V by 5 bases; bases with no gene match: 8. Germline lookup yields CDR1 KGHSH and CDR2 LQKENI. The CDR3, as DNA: TGTGCCAGCTCATCGAACAGGGGATTGCAGCCCCAGCATTTT. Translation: CASSSNRGLQPQHF.

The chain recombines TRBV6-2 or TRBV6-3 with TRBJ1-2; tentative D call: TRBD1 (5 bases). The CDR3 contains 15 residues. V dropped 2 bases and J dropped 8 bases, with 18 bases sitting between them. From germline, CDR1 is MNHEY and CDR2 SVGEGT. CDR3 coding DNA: TGTGCCAGCAGTTACCGTGGGGCCTTAATGAACGGCTACACCTTC. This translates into CASSYRGALMNGYTF.

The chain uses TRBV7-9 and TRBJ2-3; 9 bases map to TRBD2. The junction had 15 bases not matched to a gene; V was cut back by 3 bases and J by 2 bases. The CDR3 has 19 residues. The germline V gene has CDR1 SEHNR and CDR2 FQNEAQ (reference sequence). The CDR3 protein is CASSFYRKLLAGFTDTQYF. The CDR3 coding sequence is TGTGCCAGCAGCTTTTATCGGAAGTTGCTAGCGGGATTCACAGATACGCAGTATTTT. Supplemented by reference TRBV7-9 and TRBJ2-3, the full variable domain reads DTGVSQNPRHKITKRGQNVTFRCDPISEHNRLYWYRQTLGQGPEFLTYFQNEAQLEKSRLLSDRFSAERPKGSFSTLEIQRTEQGDSAMYLCASSFYRKLLAGFTDTQYFGPGTRLTVL.

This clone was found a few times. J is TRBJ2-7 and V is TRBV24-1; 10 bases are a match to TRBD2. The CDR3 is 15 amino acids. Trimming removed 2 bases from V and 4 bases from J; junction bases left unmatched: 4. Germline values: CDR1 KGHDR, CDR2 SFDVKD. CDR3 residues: CATSDSTSGLYEQYF. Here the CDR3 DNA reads TGTGCCACCAGTGATTCGACTAGCGGGCTTTACGAGCAGTACTTC.

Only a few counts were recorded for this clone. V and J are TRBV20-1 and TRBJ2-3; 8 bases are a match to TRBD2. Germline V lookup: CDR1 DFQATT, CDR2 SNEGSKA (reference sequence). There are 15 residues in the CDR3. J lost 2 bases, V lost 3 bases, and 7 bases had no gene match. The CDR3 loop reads CSASREGSPTDTQYF. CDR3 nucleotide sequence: TGCAGTGCTAGTCGGGAGGGTTCCCCCACAGATACGCAGTATTTT.

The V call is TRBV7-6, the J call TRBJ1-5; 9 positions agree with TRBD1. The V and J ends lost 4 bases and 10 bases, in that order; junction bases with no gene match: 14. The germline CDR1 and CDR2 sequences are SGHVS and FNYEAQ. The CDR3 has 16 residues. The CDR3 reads CASSWGTGLAGEPQHF. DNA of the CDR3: TGTGCCAGCAGCTGGGGGACAGGGCTAGCAGGAGAACCCCAGCATTTT.

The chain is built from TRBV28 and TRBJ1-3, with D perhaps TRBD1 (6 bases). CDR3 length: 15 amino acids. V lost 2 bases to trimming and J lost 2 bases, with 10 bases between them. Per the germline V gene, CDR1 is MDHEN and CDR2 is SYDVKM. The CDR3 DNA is TGTGCCAGCAGTTTACTTTCAGGGGCTGGAAACACCATATATTTT. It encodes CASSLLSGAGNTIYF.

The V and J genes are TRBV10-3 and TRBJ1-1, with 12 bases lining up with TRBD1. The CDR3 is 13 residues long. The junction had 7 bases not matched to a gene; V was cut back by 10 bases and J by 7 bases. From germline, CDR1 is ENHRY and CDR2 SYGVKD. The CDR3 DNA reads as TGTGCCAGCAGGGACAGGGGGCTGTTTGAAGCTTTCTTT. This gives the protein CASRDRGLFEAFF.

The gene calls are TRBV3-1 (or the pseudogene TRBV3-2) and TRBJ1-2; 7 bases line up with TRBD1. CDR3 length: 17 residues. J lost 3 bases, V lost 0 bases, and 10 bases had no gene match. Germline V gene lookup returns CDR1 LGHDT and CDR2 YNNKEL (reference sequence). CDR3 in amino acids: CASSQDGTVRPHYGYTF. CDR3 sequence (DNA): TGTGCCAGCAGCCAAGATGGGACAGTGCGGCCCCACTATGGCTACACCTTC.

The chain's CDR3 is CASRGSGPNEQFF. Here the CDR3 DNA reads TGTGCCAGCAGGGGTTCAGGGCCCAATGAGCAGTTCTTC. The V gene is TRBV25-1, the J gene TRBJ2-1; tentatively, D is TRBD1 (5 bases). Germline values: CDR1 MGHDK, CDR2 SYGVNS. The V gene lost 6 bases and the J gene lost 6 bases, with 12 bases spanning the gap. The CDR3 extends over 13 amino acids.

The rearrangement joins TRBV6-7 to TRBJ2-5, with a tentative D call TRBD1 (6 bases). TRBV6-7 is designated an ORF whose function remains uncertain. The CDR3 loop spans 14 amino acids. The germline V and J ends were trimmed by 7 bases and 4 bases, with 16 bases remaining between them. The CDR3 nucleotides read TGTGCCAGCAATTCCTGGGGGCAGGGAGAGACCCAGTACTTC. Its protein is CASNSWGQGETQYF.

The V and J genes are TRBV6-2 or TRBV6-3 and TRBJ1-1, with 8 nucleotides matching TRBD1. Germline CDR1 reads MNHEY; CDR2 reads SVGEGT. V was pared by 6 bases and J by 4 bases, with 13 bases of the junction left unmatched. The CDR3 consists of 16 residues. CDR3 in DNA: TGTGCCAGCAGCCCCGGACAGGGAAGAGGTGGCACTGAAGCTTTCTTT. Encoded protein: CASSPGQGRGGTEAFF.

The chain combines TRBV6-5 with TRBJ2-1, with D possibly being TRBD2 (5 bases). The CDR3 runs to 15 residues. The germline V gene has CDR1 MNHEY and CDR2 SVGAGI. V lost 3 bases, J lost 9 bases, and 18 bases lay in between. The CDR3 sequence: CASSYGRIDGIEQFF. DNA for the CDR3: TGTGCCAGCAGTTATGGCCGCATTGACGGGATTGAGCAGTTCTTC.

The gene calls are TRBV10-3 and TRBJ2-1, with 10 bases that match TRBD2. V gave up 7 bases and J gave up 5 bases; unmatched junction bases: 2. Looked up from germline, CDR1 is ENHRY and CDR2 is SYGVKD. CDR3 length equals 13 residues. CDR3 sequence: CAIKTSGDNEQFF. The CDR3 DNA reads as TGTGCCATCAAAACTAGCGGGGACAATGAGCAGTTCTTC.

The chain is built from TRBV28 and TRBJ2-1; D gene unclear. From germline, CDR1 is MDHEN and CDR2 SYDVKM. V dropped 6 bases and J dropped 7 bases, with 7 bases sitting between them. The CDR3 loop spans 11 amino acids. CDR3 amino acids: CASRLTNEQFF. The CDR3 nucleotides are TGTGCCAGCAGACTAACTAATGAGCAGTTCTTC.

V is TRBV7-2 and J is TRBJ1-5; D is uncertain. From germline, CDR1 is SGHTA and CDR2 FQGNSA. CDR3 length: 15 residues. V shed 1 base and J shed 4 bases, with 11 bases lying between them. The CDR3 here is CASSLGQVLNQPQHF. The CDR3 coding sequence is TGTGCCAGCAGCTTAGGGCAAGTTCTTAATCAGCCCCAGCATTTT.

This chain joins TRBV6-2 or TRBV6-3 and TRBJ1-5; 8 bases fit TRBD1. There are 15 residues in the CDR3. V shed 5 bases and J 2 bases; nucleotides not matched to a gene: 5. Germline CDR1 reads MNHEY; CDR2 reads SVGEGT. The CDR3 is CASSRQGSGNQPQHF. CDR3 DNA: TGTGCCAGCAGTCGACAGGGGTCGGGCAATCAGCCCCAGCATTTT.